This TCR beta chain was captured by sequencing in a study of OX40 agonist ivuxolimab in advanced cancers. The wider study: Ivuxolimab, which is an agonistic anti-OX40 (CD134) antibody, was administered to the patients. The study's findings and limits: Expanded peripheral T cell antigen specificity was not determined.

The CDR3 totals 17 residues. CDR1 is KGHSH and CDR2 is LQKENI in the germline V gene. Trimming took off 0 bases at V and 0 bases at J, with 12 bases between the two ends. Repertoires were generated with immunoSEQ multiplex PCR, while TCRdb's copy carries only in-frame clones and drops some. This sample has about 77,000 clones, with around 87% found just once. To note about this clone: The target antigen is unknown.

This TCR was recovered from an adult with an advanced solid tumor such as melanoma, head and neck, liver or kidney cancer. The chain carries TRBV18 and TRBJ2-4, with unresolved D. The sequences come from CD4+ or CD8+ T cells sorted from blood, collected in a trial of the OX40 agonist ivuxolimab. The CDR3 region has the DNA TGTGCCAGCTCACCACCCGGAACCGATATAGCCAAAAACATTCAGTACTTC. It encodes CASSPPGTDIAKNIQYF.